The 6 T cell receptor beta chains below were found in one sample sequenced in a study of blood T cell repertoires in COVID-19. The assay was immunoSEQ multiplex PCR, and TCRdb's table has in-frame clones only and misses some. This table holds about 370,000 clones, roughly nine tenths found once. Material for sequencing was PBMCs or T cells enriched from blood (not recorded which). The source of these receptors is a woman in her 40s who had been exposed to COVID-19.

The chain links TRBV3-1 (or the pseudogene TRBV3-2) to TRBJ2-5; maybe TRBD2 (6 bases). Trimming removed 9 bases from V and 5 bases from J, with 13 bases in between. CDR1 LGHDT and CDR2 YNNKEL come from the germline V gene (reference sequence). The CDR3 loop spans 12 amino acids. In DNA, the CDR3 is TGTGCCAGTAGGGGACTCCGGGAGACCCAGTACTTC. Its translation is CASRGLRETQYF.

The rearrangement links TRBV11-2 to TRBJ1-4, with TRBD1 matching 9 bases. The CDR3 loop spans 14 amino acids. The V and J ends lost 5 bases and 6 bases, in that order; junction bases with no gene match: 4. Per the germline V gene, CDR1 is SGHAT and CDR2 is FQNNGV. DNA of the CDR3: TGTGCCAGCAGCGCACAGGGGGCTGATGAAAAACTGTTTTTT. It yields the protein CASSAQGADEKLFF.

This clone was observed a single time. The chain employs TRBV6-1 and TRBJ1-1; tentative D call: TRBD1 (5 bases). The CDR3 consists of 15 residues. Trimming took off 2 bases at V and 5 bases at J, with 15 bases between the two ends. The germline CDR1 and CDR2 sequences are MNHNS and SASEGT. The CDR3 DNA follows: TGTGCCAGCAGTGAATTGGCCTCCCGGGGGACTGAAGCTTTCTTT. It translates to CASSELASRGTEAFF.

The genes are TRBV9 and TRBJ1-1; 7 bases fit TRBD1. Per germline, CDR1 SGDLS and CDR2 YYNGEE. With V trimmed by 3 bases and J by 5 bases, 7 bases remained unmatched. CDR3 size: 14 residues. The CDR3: CASSGDRVETEAFF. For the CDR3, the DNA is TGTGCCAGCAGCGGCGACAGGGTCGAGACTGAAGCTTTCTTT.

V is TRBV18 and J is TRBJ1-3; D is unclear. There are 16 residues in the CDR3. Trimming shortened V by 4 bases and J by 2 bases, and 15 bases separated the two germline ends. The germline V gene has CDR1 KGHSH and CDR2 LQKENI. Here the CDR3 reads CASSQVAGITGNTIYF. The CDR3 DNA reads TGTGCCAGCTCACAAGTGGCAGGCATTACTGGAAACACCATATATTTT.

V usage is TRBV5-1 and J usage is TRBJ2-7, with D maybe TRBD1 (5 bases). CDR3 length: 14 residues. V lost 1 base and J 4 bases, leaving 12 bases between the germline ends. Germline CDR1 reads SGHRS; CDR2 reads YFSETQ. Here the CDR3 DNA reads TGCGCCAGCAGCTTGCAGGGCTGGCAATACGAGCAGTACTTC. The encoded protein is CASSLQGWQYEQYF.